Below, 21 T cell receptor beta chains from the same sample are listed, as sequenced in a study of T-cell reconstitution after alpha-beta-depleted transplantation in children. For TCRbeta, the library was prepared with unique molecular identifiers. One entry per CDR3 protein, called by TCRdb with MiXCR from the PCR reads. The repertoire consists of just over 950,000 distinct CDR3 sequences, with under 30% occurring once and the leading ten covering 25% to 35%. Sample: PBMCs, mostly from graft donor cells, taken 360 days after TCRalphabeta/CD19-depleted stem cell transplant. The receptors originated from a boy in the first two years of life who had a stem cell transplant for SCID, so the T cells may come from the graft donor.

This clonotype came up a few times. For the CDR3, the DNA is TGTGCCAGCGCCCGGGTGGGGATGAACACTGAAGCTTTCTTT. Its translation: CASARVGMNTEAFF. This rearrangement joins TRBV6-1 to TRBJ1-1, with D hard to call. Germline values: CDR1 MNHNS, CDR2 SASEGT. This CDR3 is 14 amino acids long. V was shortened by 8 bases and J by 0 bases, with 13 bases between the two germline ends.

This clonotype was seen more than once but under ten times. The chain has TRBV12-3 or TRBV12-4 and TRBJ2-5, with TRBD2 matching over 14 bases. V lost 7 bases to trimming and J lost 5 bases; unmatched junction nucleotides: 15. CDR3 length: 18 residues. The CDR3: CASTPGSGTSGRGETQYF. CDR3 DNA: TGTGCCAGCACCCCAGGATCCGGGACTAGCGGGAGAGGGGAGACCCAGTACTTC.

The V and J genes are TRBV9 and TRBJ1-1; TRBD1 matches at 7 bases. The germline gives CDR1 SGDLS, CDR2 YYNGEE. V trimming: 2 bases; J trimming: 1 base; junction bases outside the gene matches: 2. The CDR3 totals 14 residues. In nucleotides, the CDR3 is TGTGCCAGCAGCGTGACAGGGACGAACACTGAAGCTTTCTTT. Residues: CASSVTGTNTEAFF.

This clonotype was seen once. It is likely a read error, because the conserved phenylalanine at the end of the CDR3 is missing. The V and J genes are TRBV6-5 and TRBJ1-1, with TRBD1 as a possible D gene (6 bases). This CDR3 has 17 amino acids. Trimming left V 2 bases short and J 1 base short, with 17 bases between. Germline loops: CDR1 MNHEY, CDR2 SVGAGI. The CDR3 DNA reads as TGTGCCAGCAGTTACGGTTACATCAGGGGAAAGAACACTGAAGCTTTCGTT. Translation: CASSYGYIRGKNTEAFV.

This clonotype was seen a few times. CDR3 protein: CSASGTGASEQYF. DNA of the CDR3: TGCAGTGCTTCCGGGACAGGGGCTTCCGAGCAGTACTTC. The chain has TRBV20-1 and TRBJ2-7, with TRBD1 identical over 10 bases. The germline gives CDR1 DFQATT, CDR2 SNEGSKA (reference sequence). V shed 5 bases, J shed 6 bases, and the junction held 7 bases outside the gene matches. This CDR3 has 13 residues.

The sample holds a few counts of this clonotype. The genes are TRBV20-1 and TRBJ2-7, with a possible D match to TRBD1 (6 bases). Germline CDR1 DFQATT, CDR2 SNEGSKA (reference sequence). CDR3 length: 13 amino acids. Trimming stripped 1 base from V and 4 bases from J, with 11 bases between. The CDR3 DNA is TGCAGTGCTAGAGCTGACAGGTGGTACGAGCAGTACTTC. It is translated as CSARADRWYEQYF.

CDR3 DNA: TGTGCCAGCAGCACCTCTAGCGCCGGTCCAGATACGCAGTATTTT. It encodes CASSTSSAGPDTQYF. V and J are TRBV28 and TRBJ2-3, with TRBD2 as a possible D gene (6 bases). Germline lookup yields CDR1 MDHEN and CDR2 SYDVKM. The ends were cut back, 6 bases at V and 4 bases at J, with 17 bases in the middle. There are 15 residues in the CDR3.

V gene TRBV15 combines with J gene TRBJ2-3; the match to TRBD1 covers 9 bases. Germline CDR1 and CDR2: LNHNV and YYDKDF (reference sequence). The CDR3 is made up of 15 amino acids. Trimming cost V 6 bases and J 5 bases; bases outside gene matches: 9. Here the CDR3 reads CATRPQGAGIDTQYF. CDR3 in DNA: TGTGCCACCAGGCCACAGGGGGCTGGTATAGATACGCAGTATTTT.

This clonotype was counted many times. J is TRBJ2-2 and V is TRBV19; D uncertain. This CDR3 comprises 12 residues. Germline V gene sequence: CDR1 LNHDA, CDR2 SQIVND (reference sequence). V was shortened by 3 bases and J by 5 bases, with 4 bases between the two germline ends. The chain's CDR3 is CASSIGTGELFF. The CDR3 DNA sequence: TGTGCCAGTAGTATCGGGACCGGGGAGCTGTTTTTT. The whole variable domain, filled in from reference TRBV19 and TRBJ2-2, reads DGGITQSPKYLFRKEGQNVTLSCEQNLNHDAMYWYRQDPGQGLRLIYYSQIVNDFQKGDIAEGYSVSREKKESFPLTVTSAQKNPTAFYLCASSIGTGELFFGEGSRLTVL.

This clonotype was seen only a few times. CDR3 in amino acids: CAISDRLGKRAAYNEQFF. CDR3 DNA sequence: TGTGCCATCAGTGACAGGTTAGGAAAGCGTGCGGCCTACAATGAGCAGTTCTTC. The genes are TRBV10-3 and TRBJ2-1; D unclear. CDR1 ENHRY and CDR2 SYGVKD come from the germline V gene. Trimming stripped 3 bases from V and 2 bases from J, with 20 bases between. The CDR3 length is 18 residues.

The chain links TRBV6-2 or TRBV6-3 to TRBJ2-7; no firm D call. The germline V gene encodes CDR1 MNHEY and CDR2 SVGEGT. This CDR3 comprises 15 residues. The V end lost 0 bases, the J end lost 2 bases, and 11 bases lay between the germline ends. This CDR3 is CASSYSGRLPYEQYF. The DNA for the CDR3 is TGTGCCAGCAGTTACTCGGGCAGATTACCCTACGAGCAGTACTTC.

This clonotype was detected only a few times. J is TRBJ1-1 and V is TRBV5-1; 7 bases line up with TRBD1. Germline trimming cut 3 bases from V and 6 bases from J; bases unmatched to any gene: 8. The length of the CDR3 is 14 residues. From germline, CDR1 is SGHRS and CDR2 YFSETQ. The CDR3 DNA follows: TGCGCCAGCAGCTACGGACAGGCGAAAGCTGAAGCTTTCTTT. This encodes CASSYGQAKAEAFF. Full variable domain (outside the CDR3, taken from reference TRBV5-1 and TRBJ1-1): KAGVTQTPRYLIKTRGQQVTLSCSPISGHRSVSWYQQTPGQGLQFLFEYFSETQRNKGNFPGRFSGRQFSNSRSEMNVSTLELGDSALYLCASSYGQAKAEAFFGQGTRLTVV.

This chain connects TRBV4-2 to TRBJ2-3; maybe TRBD2 (5 bases). The CDR3 is 15 residues long. Trimming removed 0 bases at V and 2 bases at J, with 9 bases between. Per germline, CDR1 LGHNA and CDR2 YNFKEQ. CDR3 loop: CASSQEVALTDTQYF. In DNA, the CDR3 is TGTGCCAGCAGCCAAGAAGTAGCGCTCACAGATACGCAGTATTTT.

J is TRBJ2-1 and V is TRBV14; 7 bases line up with TRBD2. V lost 4 bases, J lost 6 bases, and 15 bases stayed unmatched. CDR1 and CDR2 from the germline V gene are SGHDN and FVKESK. The CDR3 runs 17 residues. In DNA, the CDR3 is TGTGCCAGCAGCCGCCGACTAGCCCGTCGAATTGGCAATGAGCAGTTCTTC. Protein product: CASSRRLARRIGNEQFF.

The chain joins TRBV20-1 to TRBJ2-1; D remains ambiguous. Trimming cost V 6 bases and J 0 bases, with 18 bases left between them. CDR3 length: 16 residues. The V gene's germline CDR1 is DFQATT and CDR2 SNEGSKA (reference sequence). CDR3 residues: CSATDRVIVSYNEQFF. Here the CDR3 DNA reads TGCAGTGCAACGGACCGCGTAATTGTCTCCTACAATGAGCAGTTCTTC.

V gene TRBV28 combines with J gene TRBJ1-1; 8 bases line up with TRBD1. The V and J ends lost 0 bases and 5 bases, in that order; junction bases with no gene match: 5. The CDR3 runs to 15 residues. In germline, CDR1 is MDHEN, CDR2 SYDVKM. The CDR3 here is CASSLWVRGQTEAFF. CDR3 nucleotides: TGTGCCAGCAGTTTATGGGTCAGGGGGCAAACTGAAGCTTTCTTT.

The rearrangement links TRBV3-1 to TRBJ2-7; 12 bases line up with TRBD2. V trimming: 4 bases; J trimming: 0 bases; junction bases outside the gene matches: 4. The V gene's germline CDR1 is LGHDT and CDR2 YNNKEL (reference sequence). The CDR3 consists of 16 residues. DNA for the CDR3: TGTGCCAGCAGCCCGCGGACTAGCGGGGTCTCCTACGAGCAGTACTTC. Amino acid sequence: CASSPRTSGVSYEQYF.

This chain joins TRBV20-1 and TRBJ2-3; D ambiguous. V was pared by 6 bases and J by 0 bases, with 22 bases between. CDR1 is DFQATT and CDR2 is SNEGSKA in the germline V gene (reference sequence). This CDR3 comprises 17 residues. CDR3 residues: CSASPGLGPLSTDTQYF. The DNA of the CDR3 is TGCAGTGCCTCCCCGGGCTTAGGACCCCTAAGCACAGATACGCAGTATTTT.

This clonotype was seen only a few times. The chain has TRBV5-1 and TRBJ2-3, with a tentative D call TRBD1 (7 bases). V dropped 4 bases and J dropped 2 bases, with 17 bases sitting between them. The CDR3 covers 16 residues. The V gene's germline CDR1 is SGHRS and CDR2 YFSETQ. The CDR3 sequence: CASSPDRRGLTDTQYF. The DNA for the CDR3 is TGCGCCAGCAGCCCCGATAGGAGGGGGCTCACAGATACGCAGTATTTT.

The chain is built from TRBV20-1 and TRBJ1-5, with D unresolved. The V gene's germline CDR1 is DFQATT and CDR2 SNEGSKA (reference sequence). The V gene lost 0 bases and the J gene lost 2 bases, with 11 bases spanning the gap. CDR3 length equals 15 residues. Here the CDR3 reads CSAREERRGNQPQHF. DNA of the CDR3: TGCAGTGCTAGAGAAGAAAGAAGGGGCAATCAGCCCCAGCATTTT.

The chain carries TRBV12-3 or TRBV12-4 and TRBJ2-7, with TRBD1 matching over 7 bases. The CDR3 sequence is 14 residues long. V shed 1 base and J 3 bases; nucleotides not matched to a gene: 3. The CDR3 region has the DNA TGTGCCAGCAGTTTAGGTGCAGGGGGCTACGAGCAGTACTTC. Amino acids: CASSLGAGGYEQYF.